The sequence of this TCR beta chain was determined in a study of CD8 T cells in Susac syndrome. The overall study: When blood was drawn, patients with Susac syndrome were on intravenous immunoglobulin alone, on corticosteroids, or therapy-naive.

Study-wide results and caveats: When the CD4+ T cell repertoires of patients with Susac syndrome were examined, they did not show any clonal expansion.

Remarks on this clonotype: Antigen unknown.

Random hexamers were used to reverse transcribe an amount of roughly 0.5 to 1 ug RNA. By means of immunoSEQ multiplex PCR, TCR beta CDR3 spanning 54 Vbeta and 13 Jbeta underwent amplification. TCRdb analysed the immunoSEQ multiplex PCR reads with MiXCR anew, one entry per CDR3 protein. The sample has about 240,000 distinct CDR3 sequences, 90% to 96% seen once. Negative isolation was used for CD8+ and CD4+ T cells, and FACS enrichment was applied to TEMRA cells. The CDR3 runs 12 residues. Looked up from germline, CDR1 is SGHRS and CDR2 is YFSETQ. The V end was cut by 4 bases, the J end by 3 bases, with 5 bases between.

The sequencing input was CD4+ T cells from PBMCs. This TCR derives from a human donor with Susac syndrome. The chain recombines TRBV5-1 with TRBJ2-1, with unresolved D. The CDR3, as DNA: TGCGCCAGCAGCCAAGACTACAATGAGCAGTTCTTC. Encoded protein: CASSQDYNEQFF.